These T cell receptor beta chains were read from a single sample in a study of T cell responses to AZD1222 COVID-19 vaccine. The data were produced by immunoSEQ multiplex PCR, yet TCRdb's version contains in-frame clones alone and is incomplete. This repertoire shows 190,000 or so clones, approximately 94% found once; its top ten account for 0.9% to 1.1%. The specimen comprised peripheral blood, sampled 28 days after the second AZD1222 dose. These receptor sequences come from an adult who received the AZD1222 COVID-19 vaccine. Each CDR3 is given with its conserved first and last residue.

v_gene: TRBV12-3/TRBV12-4; j_gene: TRBJ1-2; CDR3aa: CASSSRRATF
v_gene: TRBV6-5; j_gene: TRBJ2-2; CDR3aa: CASRGGPGRELFF
v_gene: TRBV18; j_gene: TRBJ1-3; CDR3aa: CASSPDRGRNTIYF
v_gene: TRBV19; j_gene: TRBJ1-5; CDR3aa: CASTSSGTGVQPQHF
v_gene: TRBV20-1; j_gene: TRBJ2-2; CDR3aa: CSAPSNRELFF
v_gene: TRBV5-4; j_gene: TRBJ1-6; CDR3aa: CASSLEYGSSYNSPLHF
v_gene: TRBV11-2; j_gene: TRBJ1-4; CDR3aa: CASSLGRGGWNEKLFF
v_gene: TRBV7-2; j_gene: TRBJ2-5; CDR3aa: CASSLGQGEETQYF
v_gene: TRBV10-1; j_gene: TRBJ1-1; CDR3aa: CASRASGNTEAFF
v_gene: TRBV28; j_gene: TRBJ1-2; CDR3aa: CASSPHAANYGYTF
v_gene: TRBV20-1; j_gene: TRBJ1-4; CDR3aa: CSALQNEKLFF
v_gene: TRBV28; j_gene: TRBJ1-3; CDR3aa: CASSPYRTGVGNTIYF
v_gene: TRBV21-1; j_gene: TRBJ1-1; CDR3aa: CASSKGGGFNTEAFF
v_gene: TRBV5-3; j_gene: TRBJ1-2; CDR3aa: CARSLEAQGYTF
v_gene: TRBV19; j_gene: TRBJ1-5; CDR3aa: CASSIYWGDSNNQPQHF
v_gene: TRBV2; j_gene: TRBJ1-1; CDR3aa: CASSEAGAIEAFF
v_gene: TRBV5-1; j_gene: TRBJ1-6; CDR3aa: CASSLQVGGNSPLHF
v_gene: TRBV11-2; j_gene: TRBJ2-3; CDR3aa: CASSSGGLLRRSTDTQYF
v_gene: TRBV2; j_gene: TRBJ1-6; CDR3aa: CASSRDRANSPLHF
v_gene: TRBV4-1; j_gene: TRBJ2-7; CDR3aa: CASSQTPGVYEQYF
v_gene: TRBV10-3; j_gene: TRBJ1-2; CDR3aa: CAISERTGVVYGYTF
v_gene: TRBV18; j_gene: TRBJ1-1; CDR3aa: CASSLRGQAGAEAFF
v_gene: TRBV4-3; j_gene: TRBJ2-7; CDR3aa: CASSQEVTVYEQYF
v_gene: TRBV2; j_gene: TRBJ2-3; CDR3aa: CASSFGGTYTDTQYF